This T cell receptor beta chain appears in the sequencing data of a study of blood T cell repertoires in COVID-19 (dated by TCRdb to the early 2020s). Notes on the research overall: The collaborator samples originated in the United States, Italy and Spain and spanned the acute and convalescent phases of COVID-19. The prospective study material was composed of cDNA or gDNA derived from T cells, B-cell-depleted T cells, or PBMCs. The dataset comprised deeply sampled blood TCRbeta repertoires from subjects exposed to, actively infected with, or recovered from COVID-19. The repertoires were released in a freely available public database intended as a resource for research on the immune response to SARS-CoV-2. The samples were drawn from two sources: the first 160 participants of the ongoing ImmuneRACE study, and over 1,000 subjects contributed by 6 global collaborators. A de-identified subject ID, COVID-19 status, age in years and sex were almost always included in the sample metadata. Where available, HLA class I and class II types were obtained from metadata supplied by the sample provider rather than from assay-based typing.

The CDR3 contains 14 residues, cysteine and phenylalanine counted. Only CDR3 DNA remains: 42 bases, in frame from the first base. V sheds 4 bases and J sheds 8 bases, leaving 17 bases between their ends. Per the germline V gene, MRHNA is the CDR1 and SNTAGT is the CDR2. For this clone: This receptor's antigen is unknown. No base quality values were provided; no much bigger clone lies one nucleotide off.

What the research found in general, with its limitations: Clinical and demographic metadata were provided uncurated, with the amount varying by source and participant.

Participants in the prospective study were aged roughly 18 to 90 years, lived in approximately 26 United States geographic areas, and enrolled through a virtual design. In the prospective study, participants were assigned to cohorts based on the clinical history participants reported in a screening survey and a study questionnaire. ImmuneRACE Cohort 3 recovered participants were defined by two consecutive negative NP/OP PCR tests, healthcare professional clearance, or symptom resolution. In the prospective study, mobile phlebotomists collected whole blood, serum and a nasopharyngeal or oropharyngeal swab from each participant. Additional blood draws and questionnaires over an approximately two-month period could optionally be provided by prospective study participants. Before DNA extraction, blood samples from the prospective study were shipped at room temperature or frozen. The immunoSEQ Assay, a bias-controlled multiplex PCR, was used to amplify TCRbeta CDR3 regions from genomic DNA. In the source study's methods: Nucleated cell counts per sample were estimated from amplification of reference gene primers within the assay. To quantify the absolute abundance of each unique TCRbeta CDR3 rearrangement, sequence reads were collapsed and filtered. For each sample, productive Simpson clonality was calculated as the square root of Simpson's diversity index over productive rearrangements. TCRdb took over this immuneACCESS table, retaining in-frame rearrangements with V and J assigned. Such tables are incomplete; in checked studies, under half of the missing clones stem from an unresolved V gene, and the remainder is unexplained. Clone size and the V and J calls come from that table; the DNA yielded D and trimming. The sample table records about 180,000 clones; roughly 82% of these occur just once. The ten largest make up 13% to 15% of the sample.

Sequencing used PBMCs or T cells enriched from blood (not recorded which). This clonotype was sampled from a man in his fifties who had recovered from COVID-19. Rearrangement joined TRBV6-4 to TRBJ1-2; TRBD1 is perhaps the D gene, given 5 matching bases. The sequence in DNA is TGTGCCAGCAGTGTACGGCCAGGGCGAGAAGGCTACACCTTC. This is translated as CASSVRPGREGYTF.